The next 27 T cell receptor beta chains were all read from a single sample in a study of molecular identifiers for immune sequencing clone quantification. TCRdb recomputed calls from the PCR reads with MiXCR, one row per CDR3 protein. The sample carries around 480,000 distinct CDR3 sequences, about 25% recorded once. Input material: naive CD8+ T cells from blood, with Jurkat cell RNA spiked in. Subset described: FACS-sorted CD8+CD4-CCR7+CD45RA+ naive T cells. The receptors here all came from a human donor in good health. Some libraries in this study had Jurkat cell RNA spiked in.

Points on this clonotype: A clone one base away is much larger, so this may be a read error. In DNA, the CDR3 is TGTGCCAGCAGCCGATACAAGCAGTACTTC. Amino acids: CASSRYKQYF. The V gene is TRBV28, the J gene TRBJ2-7; D call uncertain. Per germline, CDR1 MDHEN and CDR2 SYDVKM. This CDR3 is built from 10 residues. Trimming shortened V by 6 bases and J by 8 bases, and 8 bases separated the two germline ends.

This clonotype was counted at least ten times. This chain joins TRBV29-1 and TRBJ2-7; 10 positions agree with TRBD2. The CDR3 runs 14 residues. The J segment lost 4 bases and the V segment lost 3 bases, leaving 6 bases of the junction unmatched. Per the germline V gene, CDR1 is SQVTM and CDR2 is ANQGSEA. The DNA for the CDR3 is TGCAGCGTTGATTTGGCTAGCGGGGGTTACGAGCAGTACTTC. Translation: CSVDLASGGYEQYF.

This sequence joins TRBV30 and TRBJ2-7; D is tentatively TRBD1 or TRBD2 (6 bases each). This CDR3 contains 13 residues. The ends were cut back, 5 bases at V and 4 bases at J, with 15 bases in the middle. CDR1 and CDR2 (germline): GTSNPN, SVGIG (reference sequence). The CDR3 loop reads CAWQGRPPYEQYF. DNA of the CDR3: TGTGCCTGGCAGGGGAGGCCCCCTTACGAGCAGTACTTC.

This chain connects TRBV20-1 to TRBJ2-7, with a weak D call TRBD2 (6 bases). Germline V lookup: CDR1 DFQATT, CDR2 SNEGSKA (reference sequence). With 6 bases removed from V and 4 bases from J, the gap between germline ends came to 16 bases. CDR3 length: 13 amino acids. CDR3 in amino acids: CSARSGARYEQYF. The CDR3 nucleotides are TGCAGTGCGCGGTCGGGAGCTAGGTACGAGCAGTACTTC.

Remarks on this clonotype: A much larger clone differs from this one at a single base, so this may be a read error. The chain links TRBV12-3 or TRBV12-4 to TRBJ2-3; no firm D call. Trimming left V 4 bases short and J 0 bases short, with 8 bases between. The CDR3 totals 14 residues. In DNA form, the CDR3 reads TGTGCCAGCAGTTGGGATGCTAGCACAGATACGCAGTATTTT. Amino acids: CASSWDASTDTQYF.

This clonotype was recorded at least ten times. The chain uses TRBV28 and TRBJ2-1; 8 positions agree with TRBD2. The V segment lost 3 bases and the J segment 5 bases; nucleotides outside the gene matches: 6. This CDR3 region has 15 residues. Germline CDR1 and CDR2: MDHEN and SYDVKM. The CDR3 coding sequence is TGTGCCAGCAGTTTCCCCCGAGCGGGAGACAATGAGCAGTTCTTC. Translating gives CASSFPRAGDNEQFF.

This clonotype turned up a few times. This chain joins TRBV27 and TRBJ2-5, with D maybe TRBD2 (5 bases). Between the trimmed V and J ends, which lost 4 bases and 5 bases, there was a span of 20 bases. The CDR3 totals 16 residues. Germline lookup yields CDR1 MNHEY and CDR2 SMNVEV (reference sequence). DNA for the CDR3: TGTGCCAGCAGTTCGGGATGGTCTAGCTACCCGGAGACCCAGTACTTC. This translates into CASSSGWSSYPETQYF.

The chain carries TRBV7-9 and TRBJ2-2; TRBD2 agrees at 10 bases. CDR1 and CDR2 from the germline V gene are SEHNR and FQNEAQ (reference sequence). The V and J ends lost 2 bases and 10 bases, in that order; junction bases with no gene match: 7. This CDR3 spans 15 amino acids. CDR3 nucleotides: TGTGCCAGCAGCTTATACAGCGGGAGGGCGGAGGAGCTGTTTTTT. Its translation: CASSLYSGRAEELFF.

This clonotype was detected only a few times. The rearrangement joins TRBV11-2 to TRBJ2-1; 8 nucleotides align to TRBD2. The CDR3 spans 15 residues. In germline, CDR1 is SGHAT, CDR2 FQNNGV. With V trimmed by 3 bases and J by 0 bases, 1 base remained unmatched. For the CDR3, the DNA is TGTGCCAGCAGCTTCACTAGCGGCTCCTACAATGAGCAGTTCTTC. Protein: CASSFTSGSYNEQFF.

The rearrangement uses TRBV11-2 and TRBJ2-7; 9 bases map to TRBD1. CDR1 SGHAT and CDR2 FQNNGV come from the germline V gene. The junction had 6 bases not matched to a gene; V was cut back by 5 bases and J by 1 base. This CDR3 contains 15 residues. For the CDR3, the DNA is TGTGCCAGCAGCCCGCCCGACAGGGGGTCCTACGAGCAGTACTTC. It translates to CASSPPDRGSYEQYF.

Ten or more counts support this clonotype. The V and J genes are TRBV5-6 and TRBJ2-7; 10 nucleotides agree with TRBD2. In germline, CDR1 is SGHDT, CDR2 YYEEEE. The CDR3 runs 16 residues. After removal of 4 bases from V and 3 bases from J, the junction contained 10 bases not matched to a gene. CDR3 protein: CASSEATSGYFYEQYF. CDR3 DNA sequence: TGTGCCAGCAGCGAAGCGACTAGCGGGTACTTCTACGAGCAGTACTTC.

The chain recombines TRBV28 with TRBJ2-1, with 9 bases identical to TRBD2. V shed 8 bases and J 7 bases; nucleotides not matched to a gene: 12. CDR1 and CDR2 from the germline V gene are MDHEN and SYDVKM. This CDR3 spans 15 amino acids. CDR3: CASAPPGTSINEQFF. In nucleotides, the CDR3 is TGTGCCAGCGCCCCCCCCGGGACTAGCATAAATGAGCAGTTCTTC.

The V and J genes are TRBV7-2 and TRBJ2-1; no firm D call. Germline CDR1 and CDR2: SGHTA and FQGNSA. V dropped 5 bases and J dropped 10 bases, with 18 bases sitting between them. CDR3 length equals 14 residues. The CDR3 DNA reads as TGTGCCAGCAGCCCCACTCGCGTGGGTCCCGAGCAGTTCTTC. This translates into CASSPTRVGPEQFF. Combining the CDR3 with reference TRBV7-2 and TRBJ2-1 gives the whole variable domain GAGVSQSPSNKVTEKGKDVELRCDPISGHTALYWYRQSLGQGLEFLIYFQGNSAPDKSGLPSDRFSAERTGGSVSTLTIQRTQQEDSAVYLCASSPTRVGPEQFFGPGTRLTVL.

This clonotype has a count of ten or more. The rearrangement uses TRBV20-1 and TRBJ2-7; D may correspond to TRBD1 or TRBD2 (6 bases each). Germline CDR1 DFQATT, CDR2 SNEGSKA (reference sequence). This CDR3 contains 13 residues. The germline V and J ends were trimmed by 3 bases and 5 bases, with 14 bases remaining between them. CDR3 region: CSARARGLHEQYF. The CDR3 DNA reads TGCAGTGCTAGGGCCCGGGGGCTACACGAGCAGTACTTC.

On this clonotype itself: One end of the junction fails to match germline, which may point to a read error. DNA for the CDR3: TGTGCCATCAGTTTAGACGGCAGCTATCGCACAGATACGCAGTATTTT. Its translation is CAISLDGSYRTDTQYF. The rearrangement uses TRBV27 and TRBJ2-3; no definite D call. The germline CDR1 and CDR2 sequences are MNHEY and SMNVEV (reference sequence). The CDR3 totals 16 residues.

This clonotype has a handful of counts. The rearrangement links TRBV19 to TRBJ2-1; 9 positions agree with TRBD1. Germline values: CDR1 LNHDA, CDR2 SQIVND (reference sequence). Germline trimming cut 7 bases from V and 9 bases from J; bases unmatched to any gene: 10. The CDR3 is 14 amino acids. The CDR3 coding sequence is TGTGCCAGTACCCTACAGGGGGCTCAAGGTGAGCAGTTCTTC. This sequence encodes CASTLQGAQGEQFF.

This clonotype showed up just a few times. The V gene is TRBV7-6, the J gene TRBJ1-1; 7 nucleotides match TRBD1. Losses at the gene ends were 5 bases for V and 3 bases for J; bases not matched to a gene: 9. From germline, CDR1 is SGHVS and CDR2 FNYEAQ. The CDR3 is 15 residues long. The CDR3 DNA sequence: TGTGCCAGCAGCCCGCCCCAGGGGGAGTACACTGAAGCTTTCTTT. Its translation is CASSPPQGEYTEAFF.

The J gene is TRBJ1-2, the V gene TRBV7-9; the match to TRBD1 covers 8 bases. With 1 base clipped from V and 6 bases from J, the junction kept 4 bases outside the gene matches. This CDR3 spans 14 amino acids. Germline-derived CDR1 and CDR2 are SEHNR and FQNEAQ (reference sequence). CDR3 DNA sequence: TGTGCCAGCAGCTTAGGGGGACAGGTTGATGGCTACACCTTC. It codes for CASSLGGQVDGYTF.

J is TRBJ2-5 and V is TRBV11-2; D remains unclear. CDR1 SGHAT and CDR2 FQNNGV come from the germline V gene. The CDR3 runs to 14 residues. V was shortened by 2 bases and J by 1 base, with 8 bases between the two germline ends. The CDR3 protein is CASSLYGFQETQYF. CDR3 sequence (DNA): TGTGCCAGCAGCTTATACGGATTCCAAGAGACCCAGTACTTC.

The chain couples TRBV6-6 to TRBJ2-3; the D gene could be TRBD1 or TRBD2 (5 bases each). The V end lost 5 bases, the J end lost 7 bases, and 19 bases lay between the germline ends. The CDR3 consists of 15 residues. CDR1 MNHNY and CDR2 SVGAGI come from the germline V gene (reference sequence). CDR3 nucleotides: TGTGCCAGCAGTAAGGGGACCGGCAACCTTCATACGCAGTATTTT. Its translation: CASSKGTGNLHTQYF.

This clonotype was seen only a few times. V gene TRBV6-2 or TRBV6-3 combines with J gene TRBJ2-7, with D perhaps assigned TRBD1 or TRBD2 (5 bases each). This CDR3 has 15 amino acids. Trimming took 7 bases from V and 0 from J, leaving 16 bases between them. Germline V gene data show CDR1 as MNHEY and CDR2 as SVGEGT. As DNA, the CDR3 is TGTGCCAGCAACGGACTGACTGACAGCTCCTACGAGCAGTACTTC. Its translation: CASNGLTDSSYEQYF.

Comments on this clonotype: The conserved phenylalanine or tryptophan is not found at the CDR3 terminus, so this likely reflects a read error. V is TRBV7-6 and J is TRBJ1-1; D call uncertain. With 4 bases removed from V and 5 bases from J, the gap between germline ends came to 8 bases. CDR3 size: 12 residues. CDR1 and CDR2 from the germline V gene are SGHVS and FNYEAQ. The CDR3 DNA reads as TGTGCCAGCAGCTCAAGGGAGACTGAAGCTTTCTAT. This sequence encodes CASSSRETEAFY.

The CDR3 loop is CASSLEPEDRYYGYTF. Here the CDR3 DNA reads TGTGCCAGCAGTTTGGAGCCCGAGGACCGCTACTATGGCTACACCTTC. J is TRBJ1-2 and V is TRBV28; D remains unclear. Germline V lookup: CDR1 MDHEN, CDR2 SYDVKM. V lost 3 bases, J lost 3 bases, and 17 bases lay in between. The CDR3 loop spans 16 amino acids.

Points on this clonotype: A far bigger clonotype differs at one base, so this is likely a read error. V gene TRBV7-9 combines with J gene TRBJ2-7; D is unresolved. Germline loops: CDR1 SEHNR, CDR2 FQNEAQ (reference sequence). This CDR3 spans 13 amino acids. The CDR3 nucleotides are TGTTCCAGCAGCTTAGCCGGCACCTACGAGCAGTACTTC. This sequence encodes CSSSLAGTYEQYF.

This chain uses TRBV19 with TRBJ2-7; TRBD1 aligns across 7 bases. V was pared by 2 bases and J by 6 bases, with 10 bases of the junction left unmatched. The germline CDR1 and CDR2 sequences are LNHDA and SQIVND (reference sequence). The CDR3 runs to 15 residues. CDR3 DNA: TGTGCCAGTAGTATACCCGGGACAGTCCCCCTCGAGCAGTACTTC. Protein product: CASSIPGTVPLEQYF.

This clonotype was seen a handful of times. This chain links TRBV7-9 with TRBJ2-1; 8 positions match TRBD1. Germline CDR1 is SEHNR and CDR2 is FQNEAQ (reference sequence). Trimming cost V 3 bases and J 6 bases; bases outside gene matches: 10. The CDR3 extends over 16 amino acids. CDR3 protein: CASSLVQGVFLNEQFF. The DNA of the CDR3 is TGTGCCAGCAGCTTGGTACAGGGGGTTTTTCTCAATGAGCAGTTCTTC.

There are a few counts of this clonotype. The chain links TRBV4-1 to TRBJ2-1; D gene ambiguous. CDR3 length: 15 amino acids. CDR1 MGHRA and CDR2 YSYEKL come from the germline V gene. V shed 1 base and J shed 0 bases, with 7 bases lying between them. The CDR3 coding sequence is TGCGCCAGCAGCCAAGCAGCCCTCTCCTACAATGAGCAGTTCTTC. It encodes CASSQAALSYNEQFF.